This T cell receptor beta chain was captured in a study of blood T cell repertoires in COVID-19. Background on the study: Samples of COVID-19 (acute and convalescent) were obtained from the United States, Italy and Spain. In each case, the material was cDNA or gDNA derived from T cells, B-cell-depleted T cells, or PBMCs.

Germline CDR1 and CDR2: KGHSH and LQKENI. This CDR3 region has 17 residues. Trimming took 6 bases from V and 9 from J; bases not matched to a gene: 13. Per the original methods: Using reference gene primer amplification, nucleated cell counts were estimated. The protocol was immunoSEQ multiplex PCR, while the TCRdb copy is restricted to in-frame clones and leaves out a portion. D and trimming come from the DNA, and the V and J calls and clone size come from that table. Of 72,000 or so clones listed, around 90% are singletons. This sequence joins TRBV18 and TRBJ2-1; 14 positions match TRBD2. This TCR was recovered from a woman of 80 years or more with acute or convalescent COVID-19. The material sequenced was peripheral blood. The CDR3: CASSRAGLAGGVGEQFF. The DNA for the CDR3 is TGTGCCAGCTCCCGCGCCGGACTAGCGGGGGGAGTTGGTGAGCAGTTCTTC. Complete variable domain (other parts from reference TRBV18 and TRBJ2-1): NAGVMQNPRHLVRRRGQEARLRCSPMKGHSHVYWYRQLPEEGLKFMVYLQKENIIDESGMPKERFSAEFPKEGPSILRIQQVVRGDSAAYFCASSRAGLAGGVGEQFFGPGTRLTVL.